The 18 T cell receptor beta chains listed next were all sequenced from one sample in a study of blood T cell repertoires in COVID-19. Assay: immunoSEQ multiplex PCR; the TCRdb copy retains only in-frame clones and omits some. The table records some 230,000 clones, 70% to 90% of them present only once. Sequenced material: peripheral blood. The source is a man aged 45-60 years who had recovered from COVID-19.

The chain links TRBV10-3 to TRBJ1-4; TRBD1 matches 7 bases. This CDR3 has 14 residues. V dropped 6 bases and J dropped 3; count of bases not matched to a gene: 4. Germline CDR1 is ENHRY and CDR2 is SYGVKD. CDR3 sequence reads: CAIRSGGSNEKLFF. The CDR3 DNA reads as TGTGCCATCAGATCAGGGGGATCTAATGAAAAACTGTTTTTT.

This clone was detected once. The chain is built from TRBV6-6 and TRBJ1-3, with 7 bases matching TRBD1. Germline V CDR1 and CDR2: MNHNY, SVGAGI (reference sequence). The CDR3 consists of 16 residues. V lost 8 bases, J lost 0 bases, and 10 bases stayed unmatched. This CDR3 is CASGHRGDSSGNTIYF. CDR3 DNA sequence: TGTGCCAGCGGACATAGGGGGGACAGCTCTGGAAACACCATATATTTT.

The genes are TRBV13 and TRBJ1-1; no clear D gene. Trimming removed 4 bases from V and 6 bases from J, with 15 bases in between. The CDR3 length is 14 residues. The germline V gene has CDR1 PRHDT and CDR2 FYEKMQ (reference sequence). The CDR3 DNA sequence: TGTGCCAGCAGCTCTTGGTCGGGGTACTCTGAAGCTTTCTTT. It translates to CASSSWSGYSEAFF. The variable domain in full, with the rest retrieved from reference TRBV13 and TRBJ1-1, is AAGVIQSPRHLIKEKRETATLKCYPIPRHDTVYWYQQGPGQDPQFLISFYEKMQSDKGSIPDRFSAQQFSDYHSELNMSSLELGDSALYFCASSSWSGYSEAFFGQGTRLTVV.

Here the CDR3 reads CASSPPGGGWEDGYTF. CDR3 nucleotides: TGTGCCAGCAGCCCCCCGGGGGGGGGCTGGGAGGATGGCTACACCTTC. V gene TRBV7-8 combines with J gene TRBJ1-2, with D possibly being TRBD1 (6 bases). The CDR3 consists of 16 residues. Per the germline V gene, CDR1 is SGHVS and CDR2 is FQNEAQ. Trimming took 5 bases from V and 6 from J, leaving 22 bases between them.

The rearrangement uses TRBV24-1 and TRBJ2-1; D not certain. In germline, CDR1 is KGHDR, CDR2 SFDVKD. V was shortened by 4 bases and J by 10 bases, with 13 bases between the two germline ends. CDR3 size: 13 residues. The CDR3 DNA sequence: TGTGCCACCAGTGAGCCGGTTTTGCGAGAGCAGTTCTTC. Amino acid sequence: CATSEPVLREQFF.

Only one count was recorded for this clone. The V gene is TRBV12-3 or TRBV12-4, the J gene TRBJ2-7; 12 bases agree with TRBD2. The CDR3 length is 13 residues. Trimming removed 6 bases from V and 7 bases from J; junction bases left unmatched: 4. The CDR3 sequence is CASSRGLAGEQYF. CDR3 coding DNA: TGTGCCAGCAGCCGAGGACTAGCGGGGGAGCAGTACTTC.

The chain couples TRBV6-5 to TRBJ1-6, with D perhaps TRBD1 (5 bases). Germline assignment: CDR1 MNHEY and CDR2 SVGAGI. Trimming shortened V by 0 bases and J by 7 bases, and 13 bases separated the two germline ends. CDR3 length: 16 residues. The CDR3 spells CASSYSGFGGNSPLHF. The CDR3 nucleotides read TGTGCCAGCAGTTACTCGGGATTTGGGGGGAATTCACCCCTCCACTTT.

CDR3 protein: CASSPRMGGGPQETQYF. For the CDR3, the DNA is TGTGCCAGTAGCCCTAGGATGGGGGGAGGGCCCCAAGAGACCCAGTACTTC. The gene calls are TRBV19 and TRBJ2-5; TRBD2 aligns across 7 bases. The junction had 14 bases not matched to a gene; V was cut back by 6 bases and J by 1 base. Germline CDR1 LNHDA, CDR2 SQIVND (reference sequence). The CDR3 totals 17 residues.

This chain joins TRBV6-5 and TRBJ2-7; D remains unclear. Trimming removed 7 bases from V and 1 base from J, with 8 bases in between. Looked up from germline, CDR1 is MNHEY and CDR2 is SVGAGI. The CDR3 is made up of 12 amino acids. The CDR3 region has the DNA TGTGCCAGCACCGCGGCATCCTACGAGCAGTACTTC. It encodes CASTAASYEQYF.

This rearrangement joins TRBV28 to TRBJ1-1, with 8 bases lining up with TRBD1. CDR1 and CDR2 from the germline V gene are MDHEN and SYDVKM. This CDR3 contains 14 residues. V lost 5 bases, J lost 3 bases, and 5 bases stayed unmatched. CDR3 loop: CASSKTGAYTEAFF. The CDR3 bases are TGTGCCAGCAGTAAGACAGGGGCCTACACTGAAGCTTTCTTT.

The J gene is TRBJ1-1, the V gene TRBV10-3; D uncertain. CDR3 length: 13 amino acids. Trimming stripped 3 bases from V and 1 base from J, with 6 bases between. Germline CDR1 ENHRY, CDR2 SYGVKD. CDR3 in DNA: TGTGCCATCAGTGACAATTCGAACACTGAAGCTTTCTTT. This codes for CAISDNSNTEAFF.

The chain carries TRBV28 and TRBJ1-1, with D uncertain. CDR1 and CDR2 from the germline V gene are MDHEN and SYDVKM. Trimming took 7 bases from V and 4 from J, leaving 10 bases between them. CDR3 size: 12 residues. The CDR3 bases are TGTGCCAGCATCGTGGGAGGCACTGAAGCTTTCTTT. Translating it yields CASIVGGTEAFF.

The chain employs TRBV5-8 and TRBJ2-7; the match to TRBD2 covers 14 bases. The CDR3 extends over 18 amino acids. Per germline, CDR1 SGHTS and CDR2 YDEGEE. The V gene end was trimmed by 0 bases and the J gene end by 1 base; junction bases not matched to a gene: 6. Here the CDR3 reads CASSLVPGLAGASYEQYF. In DNA, the CDR3 is TGTGCCAGCAGCTTGGTCCCGGGACTAGCGGGAGCATCCTACGAGCAGTACTTC.

This clone was recorded only once. The genes are TRBV28 and TRBJ2-7; no clear D gene. Deletions cut 3 bases from V and 0 bases from J, with 3 bases between. The CDR3 contains 12 residues. Germline V gene sequence: CDR1 MDHEN, CDR2 SYDVKM. The CDR3 DNA sequence: TGTGCCAGCAGTTTTAACTCCTACGAGCAGTACTTC. Translation gives CASSFNSYEQYF.

The chain has TRBV27 and TRBJ1-1; D remains ambiguous. The CDR3 runs 16 residues. Germline CDR1 is MNHEY and CDR2 is SMNVEV (reference sequence). Trimming cost V 5 bases and J 0 bases, with 16 bases left between them. CDR3 coding DNA: TGTGCCAGCAGTCTCGAATGGGCAGCTATGAACACTGAAGCTTTCTTT. Amino acid sequence: CASSLEWAAMNTEAFF.

V usage is TRBV19 and J usage is TRBJ2-7; 10 bases agree with TRBD2. This CDR3 spans 18 amino acids. With 4 bases clipped from V and 3 bases from J, the junction kept 15 bases outside the gene matches. The germline CDR1 and CDR2 sequences are LNHDA and SQIVND (reference sequence). The chain's CDR3 is CASSTSLMASGRVYEQYF. The CDR3, as DNA: TGTGCCAGTAGTACATCCCTGATGGCTAGCGGGAGAGTCTACGAGCAGTACTTC.

In DNA, the CDR3 is TGTGCCAGCAGTTCGAGTAGGGGGGGAGTGGAGACCCAGTACTTC. Protein sequence: CASSSSRGGVETQYF. V and J are TRBV11-3 and TRBJ2-5; TRBD2 might be the D (7 bases). The germline V gene has CDR1 SGHNT and CDR2 YENEEA. This CDR3 contains 15 residues. V was clipped by 6 bases and J by 5 bases, with 19 bases between them.

This clone was seen once. CDR3 protein: CASSRDRAYTEAFF. The CDR3 nucleotides read TGTGCCAGCAGTCGGGACAGGGCTTACACTGAAGCTTTCTTT. The genes are TRBV2 and TRBJ1-1; the match to TRBD1 covers 9 bases. The CDR3 runs 14 residues. V dropped 5 bases and J dropped 3; count of bases not matched to a gene: 4. CDR1 and CDR2 from the germline V gene are SNHLY and FYNNEI.